This T cell receptor beta chain was sequenced in a study of blood T cell repertoires in COVID-19. The overall study: Sites across the United States, Italy and Spain contributed samples from acute and convalescent COVID-19. Sample material is recorded as cDNA or gDNA derived from T cells, B-cell-depleted T cells, or PBMCs.

The CDR3 runs to 13 residues. The V end was cut by 5 bases, the J end by 5 bases, with 10 bases between. The assay was immunoSEQ multiplex PCR, and TCRdb's table has in-frame clones only and misses some. The sample includes around 50,000 clones, approximately 80% of them seen just once. The V and J genes are TRBV12-3 or TRBV12-4 and TRBJ1-5; D ambiguous. Sequenced material: peripheral blood. This sequence originates from a man between 65 and 85 years old with acute or convalescent COVID-19. The CDR3 nucleotides are TGTGCCAGCAGTCTCGGGGAGGATCAGCCCCAGCATTTT. The encoded protein is CASSLGEDQPQHF.